This T cell receptor beta chain was captured in a study of siplizumab effects on memory and regulatory T cells. The repertoire was sequenced with immunoSEQ multiplex PCR; TCRdb's copy has only in-frame clones and lacks some. The data contain 85,000 to 120,000 clones, about 93% of them singletons. V dropped 4 bases and J dropped 0 bases, with 12 bases sitting between them. The length of the CDR3 is 15 residues. Germline values: CDR1 SGHNT, CDR2 YYREEE (reference sequence). The TCR was taken from a human donor in good health. V is TRBV5-4 and J is TRBJ2-3; D is unclear. The material sequenced was CD4+ T cells sorted from blood. For the CDR3, the DNA is TGTGCCAGCAGCAGCCCGAAGGGAAGCACAGATACGCAGTATTTT. Its protein is CASSSPKGSTDTQYF.